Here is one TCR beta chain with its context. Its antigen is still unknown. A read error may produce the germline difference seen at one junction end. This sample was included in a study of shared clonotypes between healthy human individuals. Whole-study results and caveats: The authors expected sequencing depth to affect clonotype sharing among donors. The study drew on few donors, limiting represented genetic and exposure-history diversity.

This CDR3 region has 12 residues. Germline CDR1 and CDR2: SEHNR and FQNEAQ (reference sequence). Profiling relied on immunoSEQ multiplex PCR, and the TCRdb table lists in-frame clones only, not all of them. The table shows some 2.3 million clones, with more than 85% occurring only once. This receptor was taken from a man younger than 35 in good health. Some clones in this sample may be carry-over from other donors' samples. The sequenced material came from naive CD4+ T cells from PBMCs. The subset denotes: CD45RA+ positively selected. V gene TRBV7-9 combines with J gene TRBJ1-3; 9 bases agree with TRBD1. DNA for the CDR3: TGTGCCAGCAGCTTGAATCCGGGACAGGGATTTTTT. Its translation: CASSLNPGQGFF. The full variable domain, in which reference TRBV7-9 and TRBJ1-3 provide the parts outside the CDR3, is DTGVSQNPRHKITKRGQNVTFRCDPISEHNRLYWYRQTLGQGPEFLTYFQNEAQLEKSRLLSDRFSAERPKGSFSTLEIQRTEQGDSAMYLCASSLNPGQGFFGEGSWLTVV.